The 6 T cell receptor beta chains below all came from one sample that was sequenced in a study of T cell changes during pregnancy in multiple sclerosis. Here immunoSEQ multiplex PCR was the method, and the copy in TCRdb shows in-frame clones only, minus some. The sample consists of about 67,000 clones, about 90% of them appearing once. The source material was peripheral blood, sampled in the first trimester of pregnancy. The receptors derive from a female donor with multiple sclerosis, enrolled in a pregnancy study.

The rearrangement uses TRBV10-2 and TRBJ2-3, with 9 bases that match TRBD2. J lost 1 base, V lost 8 bases, and 4 bases had no gene match. Germline CDR1 WSHSY, CDR2 SAAADI. This CDR3 is 14 amino acids long. CDR3 nucleotides: TGCGCCAGCGGGGTAGCGGGGGGCACAGATACGCAGTATTTT. The encoded protein is CASGVAGGTDTQYF.

This clone came up once. The gene calls are TRBV6-1 and TRBJ1-2; TRBD1 matches at 10 bases. The CDR3 has 15 residues. V shed 7 bases, J shed 3 bases, and the junction held 8 bases outside the gene matches. Germline loops: CDR1 MNHNS, CDR2 SASEGT. The CDR3 DNA follows: TGTGCCAGCACCCGGGACAGGGGTGGAGACTATGGCTACACCTTC. Amino acid sequence: CASTRDRGGDYGYTF.

This chain connects TRBV28 to TRBJ1-5; D possibly corresponds to TRBD1 (5 bases). Per germline, CDR1 MDHEN and CDR2 SYDVKM. V gave up 8 bases and J gave up 5 bases, with 10 bases separating them. CDR3 size: 12 residues. CDR3 region: CASGWGDQPQHF. The CDR3 nucleotides read TGTGCCAGCGGGTGGGGCGATCAGCCCCAGCATTTT.

This rearrangement joins TRBV5-5 to TRBJ2-2; 7 bases are a match to TRBD1. The germline CDR1 and CDR2 sequences are SGHKS and YYEKEE (reference sequence). Trimming at V came to 0 bases and at J to 6 bases, leaving 2 bases not matched to a gene. This CDR3 contains 14 residues. CDR3 region: CASSLAGQPGELFF. CDR3 coding DNA: TGTGCCAGCAGCTTGGCGGGACAGCCCGGGGAGCTGTTTTTT.

The chain couples TRBV27 to TRBJ1-1; a possible D gene is TRBD1 (5 bases). The V end lost 11 bases, the J end lost 7 bases, and 17 bases lay between the germline ends. This CDR3 region has 12 residues. Germline CDR1 and CDR2: MNHEY and SMNVEV (reference sequence). The CDR3 region has the DNA TGTGCCGGGGGGTCGGGAGCGCGTGAAGCTTTCTTT. Translation: CAGGSGAREAFF.

The chain joins TRBV5-6 to TRBJ1-1, with D unclear. The CDR3 length is 12 residues. With 7 bases removed from V and 1 base from J, the gap between germline ends came to 8 bases. The germline V gene has CDR1 SGHDT and CDR2 YYEEEE. This CDR3 is CASELQNTEAFF. DNA for the CDR3: TGTGCCAGCGAATTACAGAACACTGAAGCTTTCTTT.